The source of this T cell receptor beta chain is a study of blood T cell repertoires in COVID-19. Turning to the study itself: The cDNA or gDNA used as material had been derived from T cells, B-cell-depleted T cells, or PBMCs.

Per the original data handling: Nucleated cell counts were estimated from reference gene primer amplification. Sequencing used immunoSEQ multiplex PCR; TCRdb keeps in-frame clones, though not all of them. The V and J calls and clone size are taken from that table; D and trimming were inferred from the DNA. The sample consists of about 190,000 clones, around 86% of them appearing once. V lost 3 bases and J 9 bases, leaving 21 bases between the germline ends. The germline CDR1 and CDR2 sequences are SGHTA and FQGTGA. The CDR3 is made up of 17 amino acids. This TCR was sampled from a man aged 35-49 years with active or convalescent COVID-19. The source material was peripheral blood. J is TRBJ1-6 and V is TRBV7-3, with a weak D call TRBD1 (5 bases). The CDR3 region has the DNA TGTGCCAGCAGCTTTATGCAGACCTCAGGGTTCGGTTCACCCCTCCACTTT. Its protein product is CASSFMQTSGFGSPLHF.